This T cell receptor (beta chain) emerged from a study of cytomegalovirus exposure and HLA in healthy donors. Study-level background: A data release that came early held approximately 85 million unique TCRs from HLA-typed donors.

Notes on this clone: The antigen is undetermined.

The trim removed 0 bases at V and 5 bases at J, leaving 4 bases unmatched. Germline CDR1 and CDR2: GTSNPN and SVGIG (reference sequence). CDR3 length: 13 amino acids. General study points: Later, an analysis showed that TCR beta chains associated with HLA were more clonally expanded than others that were equally common. Most subjects' HLA-A and HLA-B alleles were reportedly predicted from TCR beta sequences. What a later analysis reportedly showed was that an Asian-associated ancestry cluster had fewer N-insertions than the approximately 700-donor mean.

PCR amplification relied on 60 Vbeta primers (plus 13 Jbeta primers). TCRdb's table, derived via immunoSEQ multiplex PCR, lists solely in-frame clones and lacks some. The sample shows about 150,000 clones, over 65% of them seen only once. Specimen: PBMCs. The chain recombines TRBV30 with TRBJ2-7; 7 positions match TRBD1. The TCR sequence derives from a man younger than 40 in good health and CMV-seronegative. The CDR3 protein is CAWSVRQGNEQYF. The DNA for the CDR3 is TGTGCCTGGAGTGTGAGACAGGGAAACGAGCAGTACTTC.